This T cell receptor (beta chain) was documented in a study of blood T cell repertoires in COVID-19. Overall study context: Whether acute or convalescent, the COVID-19 samples came from the United States, Italy and Spain. PBMCs, B-cell-depleted T cells, or T cells were the source of the cDNA or gDNA that made up the material.

The CDR3 has 15 amino acids. Germline CDR1 LGHDT, CDR2 YNNKEL (reference sequence). Trimming removed 7 bases from V and 4 bases from J; junction bases left unmatched: 6. Authors' methods: From reference gene primer amplification, estimates of nucleated cell counts were derived. Assay used: immunoSEQ multiplex PCR; TCRdb lists only in-frame clones, some missing. The DNA gave D and trimming, while V, J and clone size come from that table. The table shows 250,000 to 300,000 clones, with roughly 90% occurring only once. This chain connects TRBV3-1 (or the pseudogene TRBV3-2) to TRBJ2-1, with 11 bases aligning to TRBD2. This clonotype originated in a man between 45 and 60 years old with acute or convalescent COVID-19. Source material: peripheral blood. The CDR3 spells CASNLGTSGYNEQFF. As DNA, the CDR3 is TGTGCCAGCAACCTAGGGACTAGCGGATACAATGAGCAGTTCTTC.